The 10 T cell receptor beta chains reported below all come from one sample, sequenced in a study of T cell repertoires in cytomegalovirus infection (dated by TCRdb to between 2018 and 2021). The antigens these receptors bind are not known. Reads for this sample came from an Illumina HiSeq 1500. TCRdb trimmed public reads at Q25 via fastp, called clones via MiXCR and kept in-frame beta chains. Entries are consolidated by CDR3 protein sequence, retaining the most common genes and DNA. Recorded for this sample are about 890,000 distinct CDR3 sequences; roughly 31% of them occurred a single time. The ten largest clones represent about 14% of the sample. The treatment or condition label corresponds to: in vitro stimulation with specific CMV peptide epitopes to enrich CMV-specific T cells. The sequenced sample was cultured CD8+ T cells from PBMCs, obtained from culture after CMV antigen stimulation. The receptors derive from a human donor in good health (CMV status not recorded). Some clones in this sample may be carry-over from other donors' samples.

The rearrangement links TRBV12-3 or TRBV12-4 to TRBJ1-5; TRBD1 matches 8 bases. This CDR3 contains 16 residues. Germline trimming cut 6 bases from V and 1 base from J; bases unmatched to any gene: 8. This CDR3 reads CASSPGGLLSNQPQHF. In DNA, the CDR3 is TGTGCCAGCAGCCCAGGGGGCTTGCTGAGCAATCAGCCCCAGCATTTT.

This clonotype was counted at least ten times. The CDR3 DNA reads as TGTGCCAGCAGTCCATCGACAGGGACCTATGGCTACACCTTC. As protein: CASSPSTGTYGYTF. The gene calls are TRBV12-3 or TRBV12-4 and TRBJ1-2, with 7 nucleotides matching TRBD1. V lost 5 bases and J lost 4; bases outside the gene matches: 7. The length of the CDR3 is 14 residues.

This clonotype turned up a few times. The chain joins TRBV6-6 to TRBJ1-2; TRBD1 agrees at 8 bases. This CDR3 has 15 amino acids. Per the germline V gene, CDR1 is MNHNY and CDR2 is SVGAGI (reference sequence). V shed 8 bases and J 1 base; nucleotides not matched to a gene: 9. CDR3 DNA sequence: TGTGCCAGCGAAACGCAGGGGGCGAATAACTATGGCTACACCTTC. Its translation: CASETQGANNYGYTF.

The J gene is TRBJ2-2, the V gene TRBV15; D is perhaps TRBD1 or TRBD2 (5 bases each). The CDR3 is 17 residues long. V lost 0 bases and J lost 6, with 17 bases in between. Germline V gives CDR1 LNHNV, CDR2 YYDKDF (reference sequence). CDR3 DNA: TGTGCCACCAGCAGAGATAATCCGGGTTCGGGACCCGGGGAGCTGTTTTTT. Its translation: CATSRDNPGSGPGELFF. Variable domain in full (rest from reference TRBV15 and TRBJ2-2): DAMVIQNPRYQVTQFGKPVTLSCSQTLNHNVMYWYQQKSSQAPKLLFHYYDKDFNNEADTPDNFQSRRPNTSFCFLDIRSPGLGDTAMYLCATSRDNPGSGPGELFFGEGSRLTVL.

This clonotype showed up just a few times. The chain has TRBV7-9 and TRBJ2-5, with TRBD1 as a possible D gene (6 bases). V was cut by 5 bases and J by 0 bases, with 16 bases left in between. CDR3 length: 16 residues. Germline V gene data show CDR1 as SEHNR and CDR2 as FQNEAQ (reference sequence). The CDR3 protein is CASSSTGQSYQETQYF. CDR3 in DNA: TGTGCCAGCAGCAGTACAGGGCAGTCGTACCAAGAGACCCAGTACTTC.

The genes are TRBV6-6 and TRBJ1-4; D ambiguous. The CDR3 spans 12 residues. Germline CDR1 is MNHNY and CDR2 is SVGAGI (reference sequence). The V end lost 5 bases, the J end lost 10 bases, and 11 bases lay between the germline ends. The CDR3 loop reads CASSQTAGKLFF. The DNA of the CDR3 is TGTGCCAGCAGTCAAACAGCGGGAAAACTGTTTTTT.

CDR3 sequence: CASSPIWGGPKETQYF. For the CDR3, the DNA is TGTGCCAGCAGCCCTATTTGGGGGGGCCCAAAAGAGACCCAGTACTTC. The chain is built from TRBV12-3 or TRBV12-4 and TRBJ2-5; possible D gene TRBD2, 7 bases. Trimming removed 6 bases from V and 3 bases from J, with 20 bases in between. CDR3 size: 16 residues.

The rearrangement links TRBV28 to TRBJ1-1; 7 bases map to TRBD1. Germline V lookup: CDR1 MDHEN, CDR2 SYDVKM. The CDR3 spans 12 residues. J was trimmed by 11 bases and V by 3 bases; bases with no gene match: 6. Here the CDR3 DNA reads TGTGCCAGCAGTTTCGGACAGGCCACCGCTTTCTTT. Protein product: CASSFGQATAFF.

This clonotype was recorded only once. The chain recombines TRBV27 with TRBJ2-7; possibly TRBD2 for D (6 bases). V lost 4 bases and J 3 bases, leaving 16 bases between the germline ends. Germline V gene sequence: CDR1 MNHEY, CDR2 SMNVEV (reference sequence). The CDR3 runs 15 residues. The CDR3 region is CASSSIGGSNYEQYF. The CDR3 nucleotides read TGTGCCAGCAGTTCTATCGGGGGTTCCAACTACGAGCAGTACTTC.

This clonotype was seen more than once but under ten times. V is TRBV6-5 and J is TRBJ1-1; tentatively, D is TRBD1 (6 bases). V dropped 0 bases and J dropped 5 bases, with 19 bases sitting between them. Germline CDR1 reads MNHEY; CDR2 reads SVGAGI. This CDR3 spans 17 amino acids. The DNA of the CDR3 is TGTGCCAGCAGTTACTCGATGGGTACAGGGTTCGGGACTGAAGCTTTCTTT. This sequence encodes CASSYSMGTGFGTEAFF.